The next 32 T cell receptor beta chains were all read from a single sample in a study of T cell changes during pregnancy in multiple sclerosis. Assay: immunoSEQ multiplex PCR; the TCRdb copy retains only in-frame clones and omits some. The table lists 73,000 or so clones, about 90% of them singletons, with approximately 0.84% in the top ten. The sample was peripheral blood, taken in the second trimester of pregnancy. All receptors derive from a female donor with multiple sclerosis, enrolled in a pregnancy study.

The chain uses TRBV6-5 and TRBJ2-7, with no clear D. This CDR3 contains 14 residues. Germline CDR1 MNHEY, CDR2 SVGAGI. Trimming cost V 2 bases and J 4 bases, with 12 bases left between them. The CDR3 DNA follows: TGTGCCAGCAGTTACAAACAGTTTAGTTACGAGCAGTACTTC. It yields the protein CASSYKQFSYEQYF.

The chain combines TRBV7-2 with TRBJ2-3; a possible D gene is TRBD1 (6 bases). Between the trimmed V and J ends, which lost 3 bases and 1 base, there was a span of 11 bases. The CDR3 is 15 residues long. Looked up from germline, CDR1 is SGHTA and CDR2 is FQGNSA. CDR3 nucleotide sequence: TGTGCCAGCAGCTTTCGGTCAGGGGGCACAGATACGCAGTATTTT. This encodes CASSFRSGGTDTQYF.

DNA of the CDR3: TGTGCTAGTGGTTTGGCACTCGGGGAGCTGTTTTTT. This encodes CASGLALGELFF. The genes are TRBV12-5 and TRBJ2-2, with no clear D. V was trimmed by 1 base and J by 7 bases, leaving 4 bases between them. The CDR3 loop spans 12 amino acids. Looked up from germline, CDR1 is LGHNT and CDR2 is FRNRAP.

The chain joins TRBV5-6 to TRBJ1-5; D may be TRBD1 (6 bases). The CDR3 length is 15 residues. Germline V gives CDR1 SGHDT, CDR2 YYEEEE. Deletions cut 4 bases from V and 5 bases from J, with 16 bases between. The CDR3 DNA is TGTGCCAGCAGCCCGGGCAGGGGTCGGGATCAGCCCCAGCATTTT. It encodes CASSPGRGRDQPQHF.

The chain combines TRBV6-5 with TRBJ1-6, with TRBD1 identical over 8 bases. CDR3 size: 15 residues. In germline, CDR1 is MNHEY, CDR2 SVGAGI. The V and J ends lost 6 bases and 1 base, in that order; junction bases with no gene match: 2. CDR3 loop: CASRQGGSYNSPLHF. DNA for the CDR3: TGTGCCAGCAGACAGGGGGGGTCCTATAATTCACCCCTCCACTTT.

This clone was picked up one time. CDR3 protein: CASLDTYTGELFF. CDR3 coding DNA: TGTGCCAGCTTAGACACTTACACCGGGGAGCTGTTTTTT. V usage is TRBV6-5 and J usage is TRBJ2-2, with D unresolved. The CDR3 has 13 amino acids. V gave up 8 bases and J gave up 3 bases, with 10 bases separating them. Per germline, CDR1 MNHEY and CDR2 SVGAGI.

The chain couples TRBV28 to TRBJ2-3; D gene ambiguous. The germline gives CDR1 MDHEN, CDR2 SYDVKM. There are 15 residues in the CDR3. Between the trimmed V and J ends, which lost 8 bases and 0 bases, there was a span of 15 bases. The CDR3 loop is CASHLASISTDTQYF. DNA of the CDR3: TGTGCCAGCCACTTAGCCTCAATCAGCACAGATACGCAGTATTTT.

The chain recombines TRBV15 with TRBJ1-1; D perhaps matches TRBD1 (6 bases). Germline V gives CDR1 LNHNV, CDR2 YYDKDF (reference sequence). V lost 1 base, J lost 4 bases, and 13 bases lay in between. The CDR3 covers 15 residues. The CDR3 reads CATSRAGAGATEAFF. In nucleotides, the CDR3 is TGTGCCACCAGCAGAGCAGGGGCAGGCGCCACTGAAGCTTTCTTT.

The gene calls are TRBV2 and TRBJ2-5; maybe TRBD2 (5 bases). Germline CDR1 is SNHLY and CDR2 is FYNNEI. Trimming stripped 5 bases from V and 4 bases from J, with 17 bases between. The CDR3 is made up of 15 amino acids. Written as DNA, the CDR3 is TGTGCCAGCAGTCGGCTCCTAGCCTCAGGAGAGACCCAGTACTTC. It codes for CASSRLLASGETQYF.

The V call is TRBV29-1, the J call TRBJ2-3, with a weak D call TRBD2 (6 bases). Germline assignment: CDR1 SQVTM and CDR2 ANQGSEA. The CDR3 extends over 14 amino acids. The V end was cut by 2 bases, the J end by 6 bases, with 15 bases between. This chain's CDR3 is CSVEWAKEGDTQYF. CDR3 DNA sequence: TGCAGCGTTGAATGGGCCAAGGAGGGGGATACGCAGTATTTT.

The J gene is TRBJ2-3, the V gene TRBV4-3; D gene ambiguous. V lost 1 base, J lost 1 base, and 9 bases lay in between. Per germline, CDR1 LGHNA and CDR2 YSLEER. This CDR3 contains 15 residues. In DNA, the CDR3 is TGCGCCAGCAGCCAAGGTCCCGGAGGCACAGATACGCAGTATTTT. Its translation: CASSQGPGGTDTQYF.

The chain links TRBV4-1 to TRBJ1-1; D is possibly TRBD1 (5 bases). The V end was cut by 6 bases, the J end by 0 bases, with 11 bases between. The CDR3 runs to 14 residues. Germline values: CDR1 MGHRA, CDR2 YSYEKL. The CDR3 spells CASRGPLMNTEAFF. The CDR3 DNA is TGCGCCAGCAGGGGGCCTCTAATGAACACTGAAGCTTTCTTT.

This chain joins TRBV19 and TRBJ2-7; D might be TRBD1 (6 bases). This CDR3 contains 12 residues. Trimming stripped 4 bases from V and 3 bases from J, with 7 bases between. CDR1 and CDR2 (germline): LNHDA, SQIVND (reference sequence). The CDR3 sequence is CASSRGGYEQYF. DNA for the CDR3: TGTGCCAGTAGTAGAGGGGGCTACGAGCAGTACTTC. Complete variable domain (other parts from reference TRBV19 and TRBJ2-7): DGGITQSPKYLFRKEGQNVTLSCEQNLNHDAMYWYRQDPGQGLRLIYYSQIVNDFQKGDIAEGYSVSREKKESFPLTVTSAQKNPTAFYLCASSRGGYEQYFGPGTRLTVT.

This chain connects TRBV7-3 to TRBJ2-2; 10 nucleotides match TRBD2. The CDR3 spans 15 residues. Per germline, CDR1 SGHTA and CDR2 FQGTGA. V shed 2 bases and J 3 bases; nucleotides not matched to a gene: 0. The DNA of the CDR3 is TGTGCCAGCAGCTTACTAGCGGGGGACACCGGGGAGCTGTTTTTT. It yields the protein CASSLLAGDTGELFF.

The J gene is TRBJ1-6, the V gene TRBV18, with D maybe TRBD1 (6 bases). V lost 1 base to trimming and J lost 7 bases, with 11 bases between them. CDR1 and CDR2 (germline): KGHSH, LQKENI. The CDR3 covers 15 residues. DNA for the CDR3: TGTGCCAGCTCACCACAACAGGGAAGAAATTCACCCCTCCACTTT. Translation gives CASSPQQGRNSPLHF.

The chain carries TRBV4-1 and TRBJ1-4; 9 bases map to TRBD1. Trimming cost V 3 bases and J 7 bases; bases outside gene matches: 9. CDR3 size: 16 residues. Germline-derived CDR1 and CDR2 are MGHRA and YSYEKL. The CDR3 nucleotides read TGCGCCAGCAGCCAGGGACAGGGTGGTAGTGGTGAAAAACTGTTTTTT. It is translated as CASSQGQGGSGEKLFF.

V and J are TRBV27 and TRBJ2-5, with 9 bases identical to TRBD1. This CDR3 contains 16 residues. Per the germline V gene, CDR1 is MNHEY and CDR2 is SMNVEV (reference sequence). The V and J ends lost 5 bases and 5 bases, in that order; junction bases with no gene match: 12. The CDR3 loop reads CASSPGTGLGEETQYF. In nucleotides, the CDR3 is TGTGCCAGCAGTCCCGGGACAGGGCTGGGGGAGGAGACCCAGTACTTC.

The chain carries TRBV21-1 and TRBJ2-7; the D call in the table, TRBD1, was not verified against the DNA. TRBV21-1 counts as a pseudogene. The length of the CDR3 is 14 residues. CDR3 loop: CASSIRTGPGEQYF. Written as DNA, the CDR3 is TGTGCCAGCAGCATTCGGACAGGTCCGGGCGAGCAGTACTTC.

The chain recombines TRBV7-9 with TRBJ2-4; the D is unclear. V was trimmed by 2 bases and J by 6 bases, leaving 17 bases between them. The CDR3 length is 16 residues. Germline CDR1 SEHNR, CDR2 FQNEAQ (reference sequence). The CDR3 nucleotides read TGTGCCAGCAGCTTACAACGCGGCGGCCGGATAAACATTCAGTACTTC. Protein product: CASSLQRGGRINIQYF.

In its sample, this clone was seen once. The gene calls are TRBV2 and TRBJ1-4, with TRBD1 matching 7 bases. Trimming at V came to 4 bases and at J to 8 bases, leaving 4 bases not matched to a gene. The CDR3 extends over 13 amino acids. Germline V CDR1 and CDR2: SNHLY, FYNNEI. The CDR3, as DNA: TGTGCCAGCAGTGTGGGCAGGGGGGAAAAACTGTTTTTT. Protein: CASSVGRGEKLFF.

The chain couples TRBV4-2 to TRBJ2-7; 8 bases map to TRBD2. V shed 0 bases and J 10 bases; nucleotides not matched to a gene: 5. The CDR3 loop spans 13 amino acids. CDR1 LGHNA and CDR2 YNFKEQ come from the germline V gene. CDR3 coding DNA: TGTGCCAGCAGCCAAGAAATTAGCGGGGCCCAGTACTTC. Residues: CASSQEISGAQYF.

J is TRBJ1-1 and V is TRBV6-5; D gene unclear. CDR3 size: 13 residues. CDR1 and CDR2 from the germline V gene are MNHEY and SVGAGI. Trimming removed 8 bases at V and 3 bases at J, with 13 bases between. CDR3 region: CASQLREHTEAFF. CDR3 nucleotides: TGTGCCAGCCAGTTGCGGGAGCACACTGAAGCTTTCTTT.

This clone has a single count. This chain links TRBV7-2 with TRBJ1-5; TRBD1 might be the D (6 bases). Germline V gene lookup returns CDR1 SGHTA and CDR2 FQGNSA. Trimming left V 8 bases short and J 0 bases short, with 8 bases between. The CDR3 consists of 13 residues. CDR3 coding DNA: TGTGCCAGCCAGGGGCCTAGCAATCAGCCCCAGCATTTT. Translation gives CASQGPSNQPQHF.

This chain uses TRBV10-3 with TRBJ1-1; tentatively, D is TRBD1 (5 bases). The V end lost 3 bases, the J end lost 0 bases, and 14 bases lay between the germline ends. The CDR3 is made up of 16 amino acids. CDR1 ENHRY and CDR2 SYGVKD come from the germline V gene. This chain's CDR3 is CAISDPPTAMNTEAFF. In nucleotides, the CDR3 is TGTGCCATCAGTGACCCGCCGACAGCTATGAACACTGAAGCTTTCTTT.

The chain couples TRBV6-1 to TRBJ1-2; D is unclear. Trimming cost V 3 bases and J 4 bases, with 15 bases left between them. In germline, CDR1 is MNHNS, CDR2 SASEGT. The CDR3 runs 15 residues. The CDR3: CASSDPRGGFYGYTF. The CDR3 DNA reads as TGTGCCAGCAGTGACCCTCGGGGAGGGTTCTATGGCTACACCTTC.

The chain links TRBV7-2 to TRBJ1-1; no clear D gene. Germline values: CDR1 SGHTA, CDR2 FQGNSA. The length of the CDR3 is 12 residues. V gave up 4 bases and J gave up 6 bases, with 9 bases separating them. CDR3 residues: CASSSRRPEAFF. The DNA for the CDR3 is TGTGCCAGCAGCTCGCGGAGGCCTGAAGCTTTCTTT.

The chain couples TRBV20-1 to TRBJ2-1; 8 nucleotides agree with TRBD2. J was trimmed by 10 bases and V by 6 bases; bases with no gene match: 5. Germline V gene lookup returns CDR1 DFQATT and CDR2 SNEGSKA (reference sequence). This CDR3 is built from 11 residues. The CDR3 reads CSAETGGEQFF. The CDR3 nucleotides are TGCAGTGCCGAGACGGGGGGGGAGCAGTTCTTC.

V usage is TRBV4-1 and J usage is TRBJ1-1; D unclear. The V and J ends lost 0 bases and 1 base respectively, with 15 bases between them. Germline CDR1 and CDR2: MGHRA and YSYEKL. CDR3 size: 17 residues. The chain's CDR3 is CASSQEVAGVGNTEAFF. CDR3 sequence (DNA): TGCGCCAGCAGCCAAGAAGTGGCCGGGGTGGGGAACACTGAAGCTTTCTTT.

Comment on this clone: The DNA is omitted, as the CDR3 cannot be located on it reliably, and the CDR3 follows TCRdb's listing. This sequence joins TRBV9 and TRBJ1-1; TRBD1 is the table's D call and was not checked against the DNA. Termini included, the CDR3 measures 13 amino acids. Per the germline V gene, CDR1 is SGDLS and CDR2 is YYNGEE. CDR3 sequence reads: CASSVASGTGPFF.

In this sample, this clone turned up once. The chain employs TRBV6-5 and TRBJ2-7; D perhaps matches TRBD2 (5 bases). This CDR3 has 16 amino acids. V was cut by 0 bases and J by 3 bases, with 15 bases left in between. The germline V gene has CDR1 MNHEY and CDR2 SVGAGI. CDR3 sequence reads: CASSYSRLRAYYEQYF. The CDR3 coding sequence is TGTGCCAGCAGTTACTCGAGACTGAGGGCTTACTACGAGCAGTACTTC.

CDR3 loop: CASSDSETNEQFF. As DNA, the CDR3 is TGTGCCAGCAGTGACTCGGAGACTAATGAGCAGTTCTTC. The J gene is TRBJ2-1, the V gene TRBV6-4; D remains unclear. The CDR3 is made up of 13 amino acids. The V end was cut by 0 bases, the J end by 7 bases, with 7 bases between. Per germline, CDR1 MRHNA and CDR2 SNTAGT.

The rearrangement uses TRBV2 and TRBJ2-3, with D perhaps matching TRBD1 (6 bases). CDR3 length: 17 amino acids. Germline lookup yields CDR1 SNHLY and CDR2 FYNNEI. Trimming stripped 2 bases from V and 1 base from J, with 16 bases between. The CDR3 reads CASSEKDRGSGTDTQYF. In nucleotides, the CDR3 is TGTGCCAGCAGTGAAAAGGACAGAGGGTCTGGCACAGATACGCAGTATTTT.